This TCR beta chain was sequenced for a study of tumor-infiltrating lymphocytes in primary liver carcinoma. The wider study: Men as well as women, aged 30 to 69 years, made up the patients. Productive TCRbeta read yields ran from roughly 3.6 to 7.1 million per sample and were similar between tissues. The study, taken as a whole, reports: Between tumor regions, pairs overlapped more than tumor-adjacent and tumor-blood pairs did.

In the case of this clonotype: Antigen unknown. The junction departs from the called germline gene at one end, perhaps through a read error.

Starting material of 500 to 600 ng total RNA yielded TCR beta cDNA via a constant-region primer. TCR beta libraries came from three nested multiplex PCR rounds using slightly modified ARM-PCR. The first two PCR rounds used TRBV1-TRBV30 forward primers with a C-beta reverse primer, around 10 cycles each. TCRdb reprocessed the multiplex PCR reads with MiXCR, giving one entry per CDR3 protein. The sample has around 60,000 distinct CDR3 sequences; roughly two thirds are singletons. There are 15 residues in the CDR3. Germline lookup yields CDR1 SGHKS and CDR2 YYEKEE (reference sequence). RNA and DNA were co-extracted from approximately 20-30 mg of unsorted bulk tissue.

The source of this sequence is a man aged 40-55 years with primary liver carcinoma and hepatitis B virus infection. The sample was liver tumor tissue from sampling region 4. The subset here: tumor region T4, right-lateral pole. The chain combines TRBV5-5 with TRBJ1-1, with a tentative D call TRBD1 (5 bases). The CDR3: CASSLLAGWNIEAFF. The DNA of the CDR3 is TGTGCTAGCAGCTTGCTCGCAGGGTGGAACATTGAAGCTTTCTTT.